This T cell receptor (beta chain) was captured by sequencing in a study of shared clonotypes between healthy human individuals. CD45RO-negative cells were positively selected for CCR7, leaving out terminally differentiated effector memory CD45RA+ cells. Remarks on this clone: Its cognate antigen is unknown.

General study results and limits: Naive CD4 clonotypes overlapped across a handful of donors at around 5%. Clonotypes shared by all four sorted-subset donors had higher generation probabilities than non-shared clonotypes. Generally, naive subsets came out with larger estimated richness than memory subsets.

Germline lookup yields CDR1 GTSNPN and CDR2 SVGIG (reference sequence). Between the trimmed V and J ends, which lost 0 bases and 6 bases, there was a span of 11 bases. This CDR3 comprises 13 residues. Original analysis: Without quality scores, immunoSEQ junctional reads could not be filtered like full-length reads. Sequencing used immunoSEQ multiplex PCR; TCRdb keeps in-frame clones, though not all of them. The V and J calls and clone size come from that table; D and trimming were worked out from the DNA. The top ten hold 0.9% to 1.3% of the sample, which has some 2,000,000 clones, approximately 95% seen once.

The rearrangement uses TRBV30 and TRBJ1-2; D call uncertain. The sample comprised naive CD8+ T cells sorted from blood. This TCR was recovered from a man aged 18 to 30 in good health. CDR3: CAWSVSGFDGYTF. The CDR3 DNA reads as TGTGCCTGGAGTGTATCCGGGTTCGATGGCTACACCTTC. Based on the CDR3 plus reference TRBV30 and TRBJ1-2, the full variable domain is SQTIHQWPATLVQPVGSPLSLECTVEGTSNPNLYWYRQAAGRGLQLLFYSVGIGQISSEVPQNLSASRPQDRQFILSSKKLLLSDSGFYLCAWSVSGFDGYTFGSGTRLTVV.